One sample yielded the 23 T cell receptor beta chains listed below, sequenced in a study of T cell responses to AZD1222 COVID-19 vaccine. Using immunoSEQ multiplex PCR, the repertoire was profiled, and TCRdb retains in-frame clones only, with some absent. The sample gives 100,000 or so clones, approximately 87% of which show up once; roughly 10% is in the top ten. The sample consisted of peripheral blood, taken 28 days after the second AZD1222 dose. Receptors originate from an adult who received the AZD1222 COVID-19 vaccine.

The J gene is TRBJ2-3, the V gene TRBV12-5; D possibly corresponds to TRBD2 (7 bases). V was cut by 7 bases and J by 4 bases, with 21 bases left in between. This CDR3 has 16 residues. Germline lookup yields CDR1 LGHNT and CDR2 FRNRAP. CDR3 in amino acids: CASAPTASGGPDTQYF. The CDR3 bases are TGTGCTAGTGCTCCTACTGCGTCGGGGGGCCCAGATACGCAGTATTTT.

The chain joins TRBV11-2 to TRBJ2-7, with D possibly TRBD2 on 6 matching bases. CDR1 and CDR2 from the germline V gene are SGHAT and FQNNGV. Between the trimmed V and J ends, which lost 4 bases and 2 bases, there was a span of 9 bases. The CDR3 contains 13 residues. The CDR3 reads CASSSTRTYEQYF. For the CDR3, the DNA is TGTGCCAGCAGCTCGACTAGGACCTACGAGCAGTACTTC. Variable domain in full (rest from reference TRBV11-2 and TRBJ2-7): EAGVAQSPRYKIIEKRQSVAFWCNPISGHATLYWYQQILGQGPKLLIQFQNNGVVDDSQLPKDRFSAERLKGVDSTLKIQPAKLEDSAVYLCASSSTRTYEQYFGPGTRLTVT.

This clone turned up a few times. The chain joins TRBV28 to TRBJ1-6, with a tentative D call TRBD1 (5 bases). Trimming took 7 bases from V and 10 from J, leaving 11 bases between them. The germline CDR1 and CDR2 sequences are MDHEN and SYDVKM. The CDR3 has 12 residues. CDR3 sequence (DNA): TGTGCCAGCACCGCCGGGGGATCACCCCTCCACTTT. This gives the protein CASTAGGSPLHF.

This clone is labeled as medium-sized. This chain joins TRBV11-3 and TRBJ1-3; tentative D call: TRBD1 (5 bases). Germline CDR1 is SGHNT and CDR2 is YENEEA. The CDR3 is 13 amino acids. Trimming removed 5 bases from V and 6 bases from J, with 11 bases in between. CDR3 sequence (DNA): TGTGCCAGCAGCGCGGGGCTGCTAAACACCATATATTTT. It encodes CASSAGLLNTIYF.

The chain carries TRBV5-1 and TRBJ1-2; maybe TRBD1 (5 bases). V was shortened by 0 bases and J by 5 bases, with 11 bases between the two germline ends. Germline-derived CDR1 and CDR2 are SGHRS and YFSETQ. The CDR3 is 14 amino acids. The CDR3, as DNA: TGCGCCAGCAGCTTGGGGACTGGGGGGTATGGCTACACCTTC. Protein product: CASSLGTGGYGYTF.

V is TRBV18 and J is TRBJ2-7; weak D call: TRBD1 (6 bases). V lost 3 bases, J lost 3 bases, and 12 bases lay in between. This CDR3 spans 14 amino acids. CDR1 KGHSH and CDR2 LQKENI come from the germline V gene. The CDR3 DNA reads as TGTGCCAGCTCACCGGGGGACAAATACTACGAGCAGTACTTC. Encoded protein: CASSPGDKYYEQYF. Full variable domain (missing parts from reference TRBV18 and TRBJ2-7): NAGVMQNPRHLVRRRGQEARLRCSPMKGHSHVYWYRQLPEEGLKFMVYLQKENIIDESGMPKERFSAEFPKEGPSILRIQQVVRGDSAAYFCASSPGDKYYEQYFGPGTRLTVT.

The chain employs TRBV4-3 and TRBJ2-1; D tentatively fits TRBD1 or TRBD2 (5 bases each). Germline-derived CDR1 and CDR2 are LGHNA and YSLEER. The germline V and J ends were trimmed by 0 bases and 3 bases, with 15 bases remaining between them. There are 17 residues in the CDR3. Here the CDR3 reads CASSQDSRGDHYNEQFF. As DNA, the CDR3 is TGCGCCAGCAGCCAAGATTCAAGGGGAGACCACTACAATGAGCAGTTCTTC.

The CDR3 DNA is TGCGCCAGCAGCCAAGAAGGACTAGCGGGGGAACTTGATACGCAGTATTTT. This codes for CASSQEGLAGELDTQYF. The chain is built from TRBV4-1 and TRBJ2-3, with TRBD2 identical over 13 bases. The CDR3 consists of 17 residues. Unmatched junction bases numbered 6, after V lost 0 bases and J lost 6 bases. The germline V gene encodes CDR1 MGHRA and CDR2 YSYEKL.

This sequence joins TRBV28 and TRBJ2-1; maybe TRBD1 (5 bases). CDR3 length: 18 amino acids. The V end was cut by 2 bases, the J end by 4 bases, with 21 bases between. Germline V gene lookup returns CDR1 MDHEN and CDR2 SYDVKM. Here the CDR3 reads CASSLPPGSVGLYNEQFF. CDR3 in DNA: TGTGCCAGCAGTTTACCCCCCGGCTCCGTGGGGCTATACAATGAGCAGTTCTTC.

CDR3 nucleotides: TGTGCCAGCAGCCCCTCACTACTGGGGCGGGCAGATACGCAGTATTTT. Translating gives CASSPSLLGRADTQYF. V gene TRBV7-8 combines with J gene TRBJ2-3; possibly TRBD1 or TRBD2 for D (5 bases each). Per germline, CDR1 SGHVS and CDR2 FQNEAQ. The CDR3 sequence is 16 residues long. Trimming left V 5 bases short and J 4 bases short, with 19 bases between. Full variable domain (rest looked up from reference TRBV7-8 and TRBJ2-3): GAGVSQSPRYKVAKRGQDVALRCDPISGHVSLFWYQQALGQGPEFLTYFQNEAQLDKSGLPSDRFFAERPEGSVSTLKIQRTQQEDSAVYLCASSPSLLGRADTQYFGPGTRLTVL.

The rearrangement joins TRBV30 to TRBJ2-5; the D gene could be TRBD1 or TRBD2 (6 bases each). The germline CDR1 and CDR2 sequences are GTSNPN and SVGIG (reference sequence). V gave up 8 bases and J gave up 3 bases, with 10 bases separating them. This CDR3 has 11 residues. The CDR3 spells CAGGGKETQYF. As DNA, the CDR3 is TGTGCCGGAGGGGGGAAAGAGACCCAGTACTTC.

The chain joins TRBV19 to TRBJ2-7; either TRBD1 or TRBD2 may supply D (5 bases each). The CDR3 spans 16 residues. Trimming took off 5 bases at V and 2 bases at J, with 19 bases between the two ends. Germline V gene data show CDR1 as LNHDA and CDR2 as SQIVND (reference sequence). The DNA of the CDR3 is TGTGCCAGTAGTGGACGCGCCGGGACCCAGGCCTACGAGCAGTACTTC. Residues: CASSGRAGTQAYEQYF.

The chain carries TRBV18 and TRBJ2-3; D ambiguous. Trimming removed 6 bases at V and 5 bases at J, with 6 bases between. CDR1 KGHSH and CDR2 LQKENI come from the germline V gene. The CDR3 has 11 residues. This chain's CDR3 is CASSRGDTQYF. CDR3 nucleotides: TGTGCCAGCTCCCGAGGAGATACGCAGTATTTT.

The gene calls are TRBV19 and TRBJ2-7; 7 nucleotides match TRBD1. The CDR3 consists of 13 residues. V shed 7 bases, J shed 5 bases, and the junction held 8 bases outside the gene matches. The germline gives CDR1 LNHDA, CDR2 SQIVND (reference sequence). The CDR3 reads CASISTGLDEQYF. In DNA, the CDR3 is TGTGCCAGTATCTCGACAGGGCTCGACGAGCAGTACTTC.

V gene TRBV3-1 (or the pseudogene TRBV3-2) combines with J gene TRBJ1-1; maybe TRBD1 (6 bases). CDR3 length: 13 residues. With 8 bases removed from V and 7 bases from J, the gap between germline ends came to 17 bases. Germline loops: CDR1 LGHDT, CDR2 YNNKEL (reference sequence). The CDR3 DNA follows: TGTGCCAGCCATAAGTTAGGGGGGAATGAAGCTTTCTTT. It yields the protein CASHKLGGNEAFF.

This chain uses TRBV2 with TRBJ2-7; D is undetermined. V shed 1 base and J shed 6 bases, with 4 bases lying between them. Germline V gene sequence: CDR1 SNHLY, CDR2 FYNNEI. The CDR3 extends over 11 amino acids. Written as DNA, the CDR3 is TGTGCCAGCAGTGAAGACAGCGAGCAGTACTTC. The encoded protein is CASSEDSEQYF.

CDR3 in DNA: TGTGCCAGCAGTTTTTCAGGCACCTACGAGCAGTACTTC. This sequence encodes CASSFSGTYEQYF. The chain has TRBV12-3 or TRBV12-4 and TRBJ2-7; D is unclear. V was pared by 3 bases and J by 2 bases, with 8 bases between. The CDR3 is 13 amino acids.

V usage is TRBV28 and J usage is TRBJ1-5, with 8 bases that match TRBD1. Unmatched junction bases numbered 3, after V lost 7 bases and J lost 4 bases. Germline V gene sequence: CDR1 MDHEN, CDR2 SYDVKM. CDR3 length: 13 amino acids. CDR3 nucleotide sequence: TGTGCCAGCAACGGACAGGGAAATCAGCCCCAGCATTTT. This sequence encodes CASNGQGNQPQHF.

The rearrangement links TRBV18 to TRBJ1-5; possible D gene TRBD1, 6 bases. Trimming cost V 5 bases and J 4 bases, with 15 bases left between them. CDR1 KGHSH and CDR2 LQKENI come from the germline V gene. This CDR3 is built from 15 residues. This chain's CDR3 is CASSLAGTRNQPQHF. CDR3 nucleotide sequence: TGTGCCAGCTCATTAGCCGGGACACGGAATCAGCCCCAGCATTTT.

This clone appeared once. The chain joins TRBV5-4 to TRBJ2-3; TRBD2 matches at 14 bases. From germline, CDR1 is SGHNT and CDR2 YYREEE (reference sequence). The CDR3 runs to 14 residues. V shed 8 bases, J shed 5 bases, and the junction held 4 bases outside the gene matches. Here the CDR3 DNA reads TGTGCCAGTAGGGGGACTAGCGGGAGAGATACGCAGTATTTT. Translation: CASRGTSGRDTQYF.

This clone was counted between two and nine times. CDR3 in DNA: TGTGCCAGCAGCTTAGCCCTGGATACGCAGTATTTT. Encoded protein: CASSLALDTQYF. The chain employs TRBV11-2 and TRBJ2-3; no clear D. V lost 1 base to trimming and J lost 6 bases, with 5 bases between them. The CDR3 runs 12 residues. CDR1 is SGHAT, CDR2 FQNNGV, per germline.

The chain employs TRBV4-1 and TRBJ2-7, with 7 positions matching TRBD1. Germline V lookup: CDR1 MGHRA, CDR2 YSYEKL. V trimming: 4 bases; J trimming: 4 bases; junction bases outside the gene matches: 7. The CDR3 contains 14 residues. The CDR3 loop reads CASSPRDSTYEQYF. In DNA, the CDR3 is TGCGCCAGCAGCCCCCGGGACAGTACGTACGAGCAGTACTTC.

The gene calls are TRBV4-1 and TRBJ1-5; D remains ambiguous. V was pared by 0 bases and J by 0 bases, with 6 bases between. The CDR3 totals 15 residues. Germline CDR1 is MGHRA and CDR2 is YSYEKL. CDR3: CASSQERTSNQPQHF. The CDR3 DNA follows: TGCGCCAGCAGCCAAGAGCGTACTAGCAATCAGCCCCAGCATTTT.